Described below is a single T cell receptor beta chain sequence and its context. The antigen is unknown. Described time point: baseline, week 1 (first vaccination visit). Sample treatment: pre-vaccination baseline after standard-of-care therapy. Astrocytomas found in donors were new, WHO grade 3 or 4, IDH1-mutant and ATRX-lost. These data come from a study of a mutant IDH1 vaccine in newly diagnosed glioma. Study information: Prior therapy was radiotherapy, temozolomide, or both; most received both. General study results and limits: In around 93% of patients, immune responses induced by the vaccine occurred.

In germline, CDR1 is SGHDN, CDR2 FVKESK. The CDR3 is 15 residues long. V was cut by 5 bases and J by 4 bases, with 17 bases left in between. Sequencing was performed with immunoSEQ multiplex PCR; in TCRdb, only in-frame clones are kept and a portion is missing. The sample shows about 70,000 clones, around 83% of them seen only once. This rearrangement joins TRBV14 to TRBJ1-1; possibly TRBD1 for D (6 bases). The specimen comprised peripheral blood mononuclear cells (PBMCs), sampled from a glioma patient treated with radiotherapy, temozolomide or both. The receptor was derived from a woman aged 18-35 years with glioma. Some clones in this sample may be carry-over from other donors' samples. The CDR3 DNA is TGTGCCAGCAGCTCCCAGACAGGTTCGAGCACTGAAGCTTTCTTT. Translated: CASSSQTGSSTEAFF. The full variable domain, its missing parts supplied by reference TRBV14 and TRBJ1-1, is EAGVTQFPSHSVIEKGQTVTLRCDPISGHDNLYWYRRVMGKEIKFLLHFVKESKQDESGMPNNRFLAERTGGTYSTLKVQPAELEDSGVYFCASSSQTGSSTEAFFGQGTRLTVV.